Each of the 27 T cell receptor beta chains below was sequenced from the same sample in a study of cytomegalovirus exposure and HLA in healthy donors. Primers: 60 Vbeta forward and 13 Jbeta reverse. TCRdb keeps only in-frame clones here, not all; method: immunoSEQ multiplex PCR. The sample carries roughly 150,000 clones, approximately 80% recorded once. Source material: PBMCs. The source is a man aged 40-50 years in good health and CMV-seropositive.

This clone was observed a few times. The rearrangement uses TRBV18 and TRBJ2-7, with 9 bases identical to TRBD1. In germline, CDR1 is KGHSH, CDR2 LQKENI. Trimming took 4 bases from V and 4 from J; bases not matched to a gene: 5. This CDR3 comprises 14 residues. The chain's CDR3 is CASSQRQGEYEQYF. For the CDR3, the DNA is TGTGCCAGCTCACAGAGACAGGGGGAGTACGAGCAGTACTTC. Full variable domain (missing parts from reference TRBV18 and TRBJ2-7): NAGVMQNPRHLVRRRGQEARLRCSPMKGHSHVYWYRQLPEEGLKFMVYLQKENIIDESGMPKERFSAEFPKEGPSILRIQQVVRGDSAAYFCASSQRQGEYEQYFGPGTRLTVT.

The V gene is TRBV6-6, the J gene TRBJ1-2; 10 bases align to TRBD1. The CDR3 is 15 amino acids. V dropped 6 bases and J dropped 10; count of bases not matched to a gene: 14. Per the germline V gene, CDR1 is MNHNY and CDR2 is SVGAGI (reference sequence). The CDR3 DNA sequence: TGTGCCAGCAGAGTTACGGGACAGGGGCCCCTCTCCTACACCTTC. It translates to CASRVTGQGPLSYTF.

The chain employs TRBV18 and TRBJ2-1; 7 nucleotides line up with TRBD2. V lost 3 bases to trimming and J lost 3 bases; unmatched junction nucleotides: 14. Germline-derived CDR1 and CDR2 are KGHSH and LQKENI. The CDR3 length is 18 residues. CDR3 nucleotides: TGTGCCAGCTCACCGATATTTCGAACTAGCGAGGGCTACAATGAGCAGTTCTTC. It encodes CASSPIFRTSEGYNEQFF.

This chain joins TRBV28 and TRBJ2-1, with TRBD2 matching 13 bases. The CDR3 has 16 amino acids. V was pared by 10 bases and J by 2 bases, with 8 bases of the junction left unmatched. CDR1 and CDR2 from the germline V gene are MDHEN and SYDVKM. The CDR3 here is CATGGLAGMAYNEQFF. CDR3 nucleotide sequence: TGTGCCACCGGGGGACTAGCGGGGATGGCCTACAATGAGCAGTTCTTC.

The chain joins TRBV5-1 to TRBJ2-7; 9 bases map to TRBD2. Germline V gene data show CDR1 as SGHRS and CDR2 as YFSETQ. CDR3 length equals 18 residues. V lost 0 bases and J lost 5; bases outside the gene matches: 15. CDR3 residues: CASSLAGSATSGNNEQYF. CDR3 sequence (DNA): TGCGCCAGCAGCTTGGCAGGGTCGGCGACTAGCGGCAATAACGAGCAGTACTTC.

The gene calls are TRBV5-1 and TRBJ2-2; 11 nucleotides line up with TRBD1. This CDR3 region has 15 residues. The germline V gene has CDR1 SGHRS and CDR2 YFSETQ. The junction had 2 bases not matched to a gene; V was cut back by 4 bases and J by 3 bases. DNA of the CDR3: TGCGCCAGCAGCGCGGGACAGGGGGACACCGGGGAGCTGTTTTTT. The encoded protein is CASSAGQGDTGELFF.

In this sample, this clone turned up once. This chain connects TRBV9 to TRBJ2-1; tentatively, D is TRBD2 (5 bases). V lost 1 base, J lost 4 bases, and 12 bases lay in between. Germline values: CDR1 SGDLS, CDR2 YYNGEE. The CDR3 loop spans 15 amino acids. The CDR3 sequence: CASSVLGMGYNEQFF. The CDR3 DNA reads TGTGCCAGCAGCGTACTCGGGATGGGGTACAATGAGCAGTTCTTC.

This chain joins TRBV6-6 and TRBJ2-7; TRBD2 aligns across 10 bases. The CDR3 contains 14 residues. Germline V CDR1 and CDR2: MNHNY, SVGAGI (reference sequence). V was clipped by 5 bases and J by 2 bases; unmatched bases: 3. DNA for the CDR3: TGTGCCAGCAGTCCCAGCGGGAGGGCCTACGAGCAGTACTTC. Encoded protein: CASSPSGRAYEQYF.

The chain links TRBV19 to TRBJ2-5; TRBD2 aligns across 12 bases. J gave up 5 bases and V 4 bases, and 5 bases lay outside the gene matches. The CDR3 runs 15 residues. The germline CDR1 and CDR2 sequences are LNHDA and SQIVND (reference sequence). The CDR3 bases are TGTGCCAGTAGTAGACTAGCGGGAGACTGGGAGACCCAGTACTTC. This encodes CASSRLAGDWETQYF.

This clone was counted a single time. The rearrangement links TRBV28 to TRBJ2-1; perhaps TRBD2 as D (6 bases). CDR3 length equals 15 residues. Trimming shortened V by 3 bases and J by 5 bases, and 14 bases separated the two germline ends. Germline loops: CDR1 MDHEN, CDR2 SYDVKM. CDR3 DNA: TGTGCCAGCAGTTTGGGACTGAAGATGGACAATGAGCAGTTCTTC. This codes for CASSLGLKMDNEQFF.

The V call is TRBV4-3, the J call TRBJ1-5; TRBD1 matches at 8 bases. The CDR3 has 15 amino acids. CDR1 is LGHNA and CDR2 is YSLEER in the germline V gene. Trimming removed 4 bases from V and 3 bases from J; junction bases left unmatched: 5. As DNA, the CDR3 is TGCGCCAGCAGCCCTGACAGGGGCCCCAATCAGCCCCAGCATTTT. Amino acid sequence: CASSPDRGPNQPQHF.

V gene TRBV11-3 combines with J gene TRBJ2-2; D perhaps matches TRBD1 (5 bases). Trimming took 2 bases from V and 1 from J, leaving 8 bases between them. Per the germline V gene, CDR1 is SGHNT and CDR2 is YENEEA. The CDR3 length is 15 residues. The CDR3 sequence: CASSLRTGNTGELFF. The DNA for the CDR3 is TGTGCCAGCAGCTTAAGAACAGGGAACACCGGGGAGCTGTTTTTT.

CDR3 DNA sequence: TGTGCCAGCAGTTTAGGCCCGGGTATGAACACTGAAGCTTTCTTT. Translated, it gives CASSLGPGMNTEAFF. The chain joins TRBV27 to TRBJ1-1; D remains unclear. The CDR3 runs to 15 residues. V shed 2 bases and J shed 0 bases, with 10 bases lying between them. Germline V gives CDR1 MNHEY, CDR2 SMNVEV (reference sequence).

The DNA of the CDR3 is TGTGCCAGCTCACCGCGGGAGGCTGGAAACACCATATATTTT. Protein sequence: CASSPREAGNTIYF. The chain combines TRBV18 with TRBJ1-3; no clear D gene. CDR3 length: 14 residues. CDR1 and CDR2 (germline): KGHSH, LQKENI. With 3 bases removed from V and 2 bases from J, the gap between germline ends came to 8 bases.

This clone was picked up a small number of times. The chain is built from TRBV4-3 and TRBJ1-3; TRBD1 is a possible D gene (6 bases). Germline CDR1 is LGHNA and CDR2 is YSLEER. Trimming took off 0 bases at V and 0 bases at J, with 12 bases between the two ends. This CDR3 has 17 residues. CDR3 protein: CASSQDVRGFSGNTIYF. The CDR3 DNA is TGCGCCAGCAGCCAAGATGTCAGGGGTTTCTCTGGAAACACCATATATTTT.

This sequence joins TRBV29-1 and TRBJ2-1, with 9 bases identical to TRBD1. This CDR3 contains 15 residues. CDR1 is SQVTM, CDR2 ANQGSEA, per germline. The junction had 12 bases not matched to a gene; V was cut back by 6 bases and J by 6 bases. CDR3 sequence (DNA): TGCAGCGTCAAGGGGGGGGACAGGGCGGGCAATGAGCAGTTCTTC. Protein sequence: CSVKGGDRAGNEQFF.

This clone was detected once. The chain carries TRBV4-1 and TRBJ2-3; no reliable D call. The CDR3 contains 16 residues. Germline-derived CDR1 and CDR2 are MGHRA and YSYEKL. The ends were cut back, 1 base at V and 1 base at J, with 12 bases in the middle. This chain's CDR3 is CASSQVLMSGTDTQYF. CDR3 sequence (DNA): TGCGCCAGCAGCCAAGTTCTGATGTCGGGCACAGATACGCAGTATTTT.

The chain joins TRBV7-6 to TRBJ2-3; 12 bases are a match to TRBD2. CDR1 and CDR2 from the germline V gene are SGHVS and FNYEAQ. The CDR3 length is 18 residues. Trimming removed 1 base from V and 6 bases from J; junction bases left unmatched: 11. In DNA, the CDR3 is TGTGCCAGCAGCTTAGTGCTAGCGGGAGGGCCATTAGGGGATACGCAGTATTTT. The encoded protein is CASSLVLAGGPLGDTQYF.

The chain couples TRBV5-4 to TRBJ2-3; weak D call: TRBD1 (5 bases). Germline V CDR1 and CDR2: SGHNT, YYREEE (reference sequence). CDR3 size: 14 residues. V was clipped by 6 bases and J by 1 base, with 12 bases between them. In nucleotides, the CDR3 is TGTGCCAGCAACTCACAGGACGGCACAGATACGCAGTATTTT. It yields the protein CASNSQDGTDTQYF.

The CDR3 coding sequence is TGTGCCATCAGTGACGCGGTCAATGAGCAGTTCTTC. It is translated as CAISDAVNEQFF. The J gene is TRBJ2-1, the V gene TRBV10-3, with D unclear. V was trimmed by 3 bases and J by 6 bases, leaving 6 bases between them. The germline CDR1 and CDR2 sequences are ENHRY and SYGVKD. The CDR3 length is 12 residues.

The chain uses TRBV19 and TRBJ1-2; D call uncertain. V was pared by 1 base and J by 5 bases, with 8 bases between. This CDR3 contains 13 residues. The germline CDR1 and CDR2 sequences are LNHDA and SQIVND (reference sequence). The CDR3 here is CASSIAAEYGYTF. CDR3 DNA: TGTGCCAGTAGTATAGCAGCGGAGTATGGCTACACCTTC.

This clone was picked up a small number of times. V and J are TRBV27 and TRBJ2-1; D is possibly TRBD2 (6 bases). CDR3 length: 17 amino acids. The germline V gene has CDR1 MNHEY and CDR2 SMNVEV (reference sequence). Trimming took 4 bases from V and 2 from J, leaving 18 bases between them. This CDR3 reads CASSSSYGSSTYNEQFF. CDR3 bases: TGTGCCAGCAGTTCATCATACGGGAGTAGTACCTACAATGAGCAGTTCTTC.

The gene calls are TRBV28 and TRBJ2-5; tentative D call: TRBD1 (6 bases). The end of the DNA aligns better with TRBJ2-7, so the J call may be wrong. This CDR3 is 14 amino acids long. The V gene's germline CDR1 is MDHEN and CDR2 SYDVKM. The CDR3: CASSPTGYPYEQYF. The CDR3 region has the DNA TGTGCCAGCAGTCCTACAGGGTATCCCTACGAGCAGTACTTC.

The rearrangement joins TRBV27 to TRBJ2-5, with D unresolved. The tail of the sequence fits TRBJ2-7 better, so the J call may be wrong. CDR1 and CDR2 from the germline V gene are MNHEY and SMNVEV (reference sequence). The CDR3 has 14 amino acids. CDR3 protein: CASSLGPHSYEQYF. Written as DNA, the CDR3 is TGTGCCAGCAGTTTAGGGCCGCACTCCTACGAGCAGTACTTC.

The chain joins TRBV9 to TRBJ2-1; TRBD1 agrees at 8 bases. This CDR3 comprises 16 residues. CDR1 is SGDLS, CDR2 YYNGEE, per germline. V shed 0 bases, J shed 8 bases, and the junction held 10 bases outside the gene matches. CDR3 nucleotide sequence: TGTGCCAGCAGCGTAGTGTTGTCAGCACAGGGGGATGAGCAGTTCTTC. Translation: CASSVVLSAQGDEQFF.

The V gene is TRBV18, the J gene TRBJ2-2; a weak D match, TRBD1 (5 bases). The CDR3 length is 16 residues. Germline lookup yields CDR1 KGHSH and CDR2 LQKENI. V lost 1 base and J 1 base, leaving 10 bases between the germline ends. Here the CDR3 DNA reads TGTGCCAGCTCACCACGGGGCCAGGGGAACACCGGGGAGCTGTTTTTT. Residues: CASSPRGQGNTGELFF.

Remarks on this clone: The same CDR3 arises from other DNA sequences in this sample as well. This sequence joins TRBV28 and TRBJ1-5, with 9 bases aligning to TRBD1. The germline CDR1 and CDR2 sequences are MDHEN and SYDVKM. J was trimmed by 5 bases and V by 6 bases; bases with no gene match: 5. This CDR3 spans 14 amino acids. DNA of the CDR3: TGTGCCAGCAGCCCCGGGACAGGGCATCAGCCCCAGCATTTT. It specifies CASSPGTGHQPQHF.